Presented here are 7 T cell receptor beta chains from one specimen sequenced in a study of shared clonotypes between healthy human individuals. The assay was immunoSEQ multiplex PCR, and TCRdb's table has in-frame clones only and misses some. The profile covers a few million clones, with around 90% appearing a single time and 0.37% taken by the ten largest. Sequenced material: naive CD4+ T cells from PBMCs. Subset noted: CD45RA+ positively selected. The receptors derive from a man aged 18-30 years in good health. Some clones in this sample may be carry-over from other donors' samples.

The V gene is TRBV15, the J gene TRBJ2-1; D may be TRBD1 (5 bases). Germline assignment: CDR1 LNHNV and CDR2 YYDKDF (reference sequence). V was cut by 5 bases and J by 9 bases, with 11 bases left in between. The CDR3 contains 12 residues. CDR3 protein: CATSLDRGEQFF. CDR3 DNA: TGTGCCACCAGCCTCGATAGGGGTGAGCAGTTCTTC. Full variable domain (rest looked up from reference TRBV15 and TRBJ2-1): DAMVIQNPRYQVTQFGKPVTLSCSQTLNHNVMYWYQQKSSQAPKLLFHYYDKDFNNEADTPDNFQSRRPNTSFCFLDIRSPGLGDTAMYLCATSLDRGEQFFGPGTRLTVL.

The J gene is TRBJ2-5, the V gene TRBV7-2; 9 nucleotides match TRBD2. Germline assignment: CDR1 SGHTA and CDR2 FQGNSA. V lost 4 bases and J lost 0; bases outside the gene matches: 3. CDR3 length equals 15 residues. The CDR3 sequence is CASSSRTSDQETQYF. In nucleotides, the CDR3 is TGTGCCAGCAGCTCACGGACTAGCGACCAAGAGACCCAGTACTTC.

CDR3 amino acids: CASSQEMGSNTGELFF. The DNA for the CDR3 is TGCGCCAGCAGCCAAGAGATGGGTTCGAACACCGGGGAGCTGTTTTTT. The chain couples TRBV4-3 to TRBJ2-2; D not certain. CDR3 length: 16 residues. V was clipped by 0 bases and J by 0 bases, with 8 bases between them. In germline, CDR1 is LGHNA, CDR2 YSLEER.

The V call is TRBV2, the J call TRBJ2-1, with D perhaps TRBD1 (7 bases). This CDR3 comprises 15 residues. Germline V gene sequence: CDR1 SNHLY, CDR2 FYNNEI. The V gene lost 4 bases and the J gene lost 4 bases, with 14 bases spanning the gap. The CDR3 nucleotides read TGTGCCAGCAGTGCTCTCCAGGGGGGTTACAATGAGCAGTTCTTC. Its protein product is CASSALQGGYNEQFF.

A note on this clone: Other DNA sequences in the same sample also yield this CDR3. The rearrangement links TRBV28 to TRBJ2-1; D is unresolved. This CDR3 has 11 residues. Deletions cut 6 bases from V and 4 bases from J, with 4 bases between. CDR1 is MDHEN, CDR2 SYDVKM, per germline. This CDR3 reads CASRLYNEQFF. Written as DNA, the CDR3 is TGTGCCAGCAGGCTATACAATGAGCAGTTCTTC.

The chain joins TRBV5-1 to TRBJ2-1; the match to TRBD2 covers 11 bases. This CDR3 region has 15 residues. CDR1 is SGHRS, CDR2 YFSETQ, per germline. The trim removed 4 bases at V and 7 bases at J, leaving 7 bases unmatched. Here the CDR3 reads CASSVLAGGGNEQFF. CDR3 bases: TGCGCCAGCAGCGTTCTAGCGGGAGGTGGGAATGAGCAGTTCTTC.

This sequence joins TRBV20-1 and TRBJ1-4, with TRBD1 as a possible D gene (5 bases). From germline, CDR1 is DFQATT and CDR2 SNEGSKA (reference sequence). The CDR3 totals 11 residues. Trimming stripped 6 bases from V and 10 bases from J, with 12 bases between. In DNA, the CDR3 is TGCAGTGCGGGCAGGGTTGGAAAACTGTTTTTT. Protein product: CSAGRVGKLFF.